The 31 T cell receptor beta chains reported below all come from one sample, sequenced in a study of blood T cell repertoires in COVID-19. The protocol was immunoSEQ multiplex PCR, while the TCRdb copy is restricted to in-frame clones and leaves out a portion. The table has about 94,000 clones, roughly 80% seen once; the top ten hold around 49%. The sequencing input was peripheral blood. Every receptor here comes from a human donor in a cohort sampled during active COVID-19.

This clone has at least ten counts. This CDR3 reads CASSPQGTGSYNEQFF. In DNA form, the CDR3 reads TGTGCCAGCTCACCCCAGGGGACAGGTTCGTACAATGAGCAGTTCTTC. This sequence joins TRBV18 and TRBJ2-1, with 8 bases that match TRBD1. The CDR3 is 16 residues long. Unmatched junction bases numbered 8, after V lost 3 bases and J lost 4 bases. Germline-derived CDR1 and CDR2 are KGHSH and LQKENI.

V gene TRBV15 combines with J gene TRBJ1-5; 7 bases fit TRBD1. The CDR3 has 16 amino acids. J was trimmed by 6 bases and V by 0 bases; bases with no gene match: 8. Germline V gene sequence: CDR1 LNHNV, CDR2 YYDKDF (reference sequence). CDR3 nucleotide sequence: TGTGCCACCAGCAGAGATCGTAGGACAGGTGGTCAGCCCCAGCATTTT. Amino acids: CATSRDRRTGGQPQHF. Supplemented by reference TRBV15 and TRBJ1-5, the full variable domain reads DAMVIQNPRYQVTQFGKPVTLSCSQTLNHNVMYWYQQKSSQAPKLLFHYYDKDFNNEADTPDNFQSRRPNTSFCFLDIRSPGLGDTAMYLCATSRDRRTGGQPQHFGDGTRLSIL.

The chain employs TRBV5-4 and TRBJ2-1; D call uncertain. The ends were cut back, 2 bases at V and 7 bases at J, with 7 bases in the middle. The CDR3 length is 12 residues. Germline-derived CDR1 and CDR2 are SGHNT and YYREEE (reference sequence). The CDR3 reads CASSFRENEQFF. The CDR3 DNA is TGTGCCAGCAGCTTTCGAGAGAATGAGCAGTTCTTC.

CDR3 residues: CASSPTRGDTQYF. CDR3 DNA: TGTGCCAGCTCACCAACCCGGGGTGATACGCAGTATTTT. The chain uses TRBV18 and TRBJ2-3; maybe TRBD2 (5 bases). Germline V CDR1 and CDR2: KGHSH, LQKENI. The CDR3 has 13 residues. Trimming cost V 2 bases and J 6 bases, with 9 bases left between them.

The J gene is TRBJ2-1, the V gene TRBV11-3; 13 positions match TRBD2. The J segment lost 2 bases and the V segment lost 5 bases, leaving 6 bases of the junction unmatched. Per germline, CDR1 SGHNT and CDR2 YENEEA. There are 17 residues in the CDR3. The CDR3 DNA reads TGTGCCAGCAGCCCTGGGACTAGCGGGACGGCCTACAATGAGCAGTTCTTC. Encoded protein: CASSPGTSGTAYNEQFF.

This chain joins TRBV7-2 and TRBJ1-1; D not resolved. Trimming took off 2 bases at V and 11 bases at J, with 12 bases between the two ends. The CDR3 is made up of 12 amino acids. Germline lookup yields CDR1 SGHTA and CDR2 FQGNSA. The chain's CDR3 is CASSLRGRTAFF. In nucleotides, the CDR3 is TGTGCCAGCAGCTTACGCGGGCGCACGGCTTTCTTT.

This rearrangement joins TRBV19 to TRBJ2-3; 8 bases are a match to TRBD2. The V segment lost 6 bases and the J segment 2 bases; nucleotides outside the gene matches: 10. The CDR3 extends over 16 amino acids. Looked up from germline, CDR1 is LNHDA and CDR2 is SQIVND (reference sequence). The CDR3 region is CASRPGGTLNTDTQYF. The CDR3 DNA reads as TGTGCCAGTAGGCCGGGAGGGACACTAAACACAGATACGCAGTATTTT.

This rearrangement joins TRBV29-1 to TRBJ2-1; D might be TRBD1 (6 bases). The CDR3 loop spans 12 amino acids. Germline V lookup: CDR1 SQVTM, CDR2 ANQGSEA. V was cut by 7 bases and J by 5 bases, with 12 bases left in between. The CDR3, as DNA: TGCAGCGCCGGGCAGGGGAACAATGAGCAGTTCTTC. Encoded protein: CSAGQGNNEQFF.

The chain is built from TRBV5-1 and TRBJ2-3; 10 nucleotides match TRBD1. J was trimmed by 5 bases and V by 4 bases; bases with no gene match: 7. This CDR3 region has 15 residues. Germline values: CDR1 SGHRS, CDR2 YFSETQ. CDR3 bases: TGCGCCAGCAGCCGCGGGGACAGGGGAATAGATACGCAGTATTTT. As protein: CASSRGDRGIDTQYF.

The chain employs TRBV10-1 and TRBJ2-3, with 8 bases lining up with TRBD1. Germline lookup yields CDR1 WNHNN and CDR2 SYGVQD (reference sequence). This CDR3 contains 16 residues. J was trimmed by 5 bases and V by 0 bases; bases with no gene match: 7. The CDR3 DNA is TGCGCCAGCAGTGAGTCGCGGACAGGGTTCGGAGATACGCAGTATTTT. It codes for CASSESRTGFGDTQYF.

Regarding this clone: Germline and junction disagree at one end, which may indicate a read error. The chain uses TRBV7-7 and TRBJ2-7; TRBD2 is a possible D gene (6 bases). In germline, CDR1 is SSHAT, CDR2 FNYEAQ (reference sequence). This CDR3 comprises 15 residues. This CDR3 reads CASSLARGPAYEQYF. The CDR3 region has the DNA TGTGCTAGCAGCTTAGCGCGGGGACCCGCCTACGAGCAGTACTTC. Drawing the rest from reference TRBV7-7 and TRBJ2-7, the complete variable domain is GAGVSQSPRYKVTKRGQDVTLRCDPISSHATLYWYQQALGQGPEFLTYFNYEAQPDKSGLPSDRFSAERPEGSISTLTIQRTEQRDSAMYRCASSLARGPAYEQYFGPGTRLTVT.

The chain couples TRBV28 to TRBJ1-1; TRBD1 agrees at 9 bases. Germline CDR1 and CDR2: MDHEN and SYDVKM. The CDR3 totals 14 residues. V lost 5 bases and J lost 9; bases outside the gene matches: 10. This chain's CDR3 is CASSVQGAEEKAFF. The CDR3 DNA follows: TGTGCCAGCAGTGTACAGGGGGCTGAAGAAAAAGCTTTCTTT. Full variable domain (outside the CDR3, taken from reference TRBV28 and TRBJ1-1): DVKVTQSSRYLVKRTGEKVFLECVQDMDHENMFWYRQDPGLGLRLIYFSYDVKMKEKGDIPEGYSVSREKKERFSLILESASTNQTSMYLCASSVQGAEEKAFFGQGTRLTVV.

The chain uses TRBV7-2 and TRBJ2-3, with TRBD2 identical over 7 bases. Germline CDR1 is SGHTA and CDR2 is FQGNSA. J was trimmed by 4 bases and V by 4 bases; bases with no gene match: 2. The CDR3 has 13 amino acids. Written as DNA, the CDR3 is TGTGCCAGCAGCTATGGGGGGGCAGATACGCAGTATTTT. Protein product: CASSYGGADTQYF.

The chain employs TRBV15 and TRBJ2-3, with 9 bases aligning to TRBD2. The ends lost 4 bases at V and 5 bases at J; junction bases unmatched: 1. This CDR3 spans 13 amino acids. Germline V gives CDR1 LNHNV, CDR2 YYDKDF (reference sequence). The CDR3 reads CATSISGRDTQYF. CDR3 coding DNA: TGTGCCACCAGCATTAGCGGGAGAGATACGCAGTATTTT.

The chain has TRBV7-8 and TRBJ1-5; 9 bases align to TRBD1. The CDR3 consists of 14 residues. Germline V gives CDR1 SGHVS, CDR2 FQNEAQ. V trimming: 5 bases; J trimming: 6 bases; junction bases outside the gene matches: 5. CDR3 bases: TGTGCCAGCAGCCGAGGACAGGGGAGTCAGCCCCAGCATTTT. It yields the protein CASSRGQGSQPQHF.

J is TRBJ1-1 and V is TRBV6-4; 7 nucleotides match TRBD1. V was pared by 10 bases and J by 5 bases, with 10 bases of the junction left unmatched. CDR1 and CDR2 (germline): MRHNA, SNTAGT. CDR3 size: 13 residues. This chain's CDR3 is CANLTGLATEAFF. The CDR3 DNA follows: TGTGCCAACTTGACAGGGTTGGCAACTGAAGCTTTCTTT.

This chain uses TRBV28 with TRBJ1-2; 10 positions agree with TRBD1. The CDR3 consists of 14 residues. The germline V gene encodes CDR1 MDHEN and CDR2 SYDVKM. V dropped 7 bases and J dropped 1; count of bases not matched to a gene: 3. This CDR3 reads CASNDRGRNYGYTF. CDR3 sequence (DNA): TGTGCCAGCAATGACAGGGGGCGTAACTATGGCTACACCTTC.

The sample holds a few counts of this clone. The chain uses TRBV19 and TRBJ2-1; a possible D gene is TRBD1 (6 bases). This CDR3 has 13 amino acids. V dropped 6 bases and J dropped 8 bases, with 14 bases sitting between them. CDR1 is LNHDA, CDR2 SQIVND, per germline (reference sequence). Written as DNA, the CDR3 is TGTGCCAGTAGCACGACCCCAGGGGATGAGCAGTTCTTC. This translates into CASSTTPGDEQFF.

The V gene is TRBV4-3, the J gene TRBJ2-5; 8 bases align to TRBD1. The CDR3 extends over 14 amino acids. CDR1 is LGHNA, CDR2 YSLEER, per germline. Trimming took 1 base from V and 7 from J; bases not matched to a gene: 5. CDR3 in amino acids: CASSQVQGAVTQYF. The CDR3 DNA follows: TGCGCCAGCAGCCAAGTGCAGGGGGCGGTGACCCAGTACTTC.

The CDR3 region is CASSLDTAGEQYF. In nucleotides, the CDR3 is TGTGCCAGCAGCTTAGATACAGCGGGAGAGCAGTACTTC. J is TRBJ2-7 and V is TRBV13, with 7 bases aligning to TRBD2. The CDR3 spans 13 residues. V lost 1 base and J lost 7; bases outside the gene matches: 4. Germline lookup yields CDR1 PRHDT and CDR2 FYEKMQ (reference sequence).

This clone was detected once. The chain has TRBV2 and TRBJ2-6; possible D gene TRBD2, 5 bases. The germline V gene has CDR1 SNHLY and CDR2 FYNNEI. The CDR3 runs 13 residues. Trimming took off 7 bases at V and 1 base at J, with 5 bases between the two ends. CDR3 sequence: CASTGSGANVLTF. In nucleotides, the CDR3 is TGTGCCAGCACGGGATCTGGGGCCAACGTCCTGACTTTC.

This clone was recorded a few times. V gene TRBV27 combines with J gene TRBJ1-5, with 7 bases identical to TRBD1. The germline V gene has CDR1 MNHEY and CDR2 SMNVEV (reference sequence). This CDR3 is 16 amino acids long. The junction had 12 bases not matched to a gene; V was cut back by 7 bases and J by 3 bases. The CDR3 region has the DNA TGTGCCAGCACCTCACTTAGACAGGGTAACAATCAGCCCCAGCATTTT. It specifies CASTSLRQGNNQPQHF.

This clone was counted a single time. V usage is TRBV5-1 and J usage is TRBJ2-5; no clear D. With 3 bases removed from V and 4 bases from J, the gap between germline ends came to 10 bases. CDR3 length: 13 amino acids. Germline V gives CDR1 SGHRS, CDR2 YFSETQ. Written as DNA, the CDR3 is TGCGCCAGCAGCTCTCATAAACTAGAGACCCAGTACTTC. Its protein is CASSSHKLETQYF. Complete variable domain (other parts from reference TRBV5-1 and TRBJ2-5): KAGVTQTPRYLIKTRGQQVTLSCSPISGHRSVSWYQQTPGQGLQFLFEYFSETQRNKGNFPGRFSGRQFSNSRSEMNVSTLELGDSALYLCASSSHKLETQYFGPGTRLLVL.

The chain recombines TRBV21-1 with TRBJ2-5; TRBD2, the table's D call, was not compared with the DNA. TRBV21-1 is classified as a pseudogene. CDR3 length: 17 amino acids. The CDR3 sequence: CASSKRGTSGPQETQYF. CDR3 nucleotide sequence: TGTGCCAGCAGCAAAAGGGGGACTAGCGGACCCCAAGAGACCCAGTACTTC.

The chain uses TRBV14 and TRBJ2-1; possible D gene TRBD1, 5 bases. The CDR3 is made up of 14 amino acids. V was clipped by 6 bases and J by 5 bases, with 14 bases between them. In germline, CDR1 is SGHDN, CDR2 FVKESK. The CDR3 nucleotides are TGTGCCAGCAGACGCCAGGGAAGGAACAATGAGCAGTTCTTC. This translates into CASRRQGRNNEQFF. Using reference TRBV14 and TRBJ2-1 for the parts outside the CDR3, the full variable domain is EAGVTQFPSHSVIEKGQTVTLRCDPISGHDNLYWYRRVMGKEIKFLLHFVKESKQDESGMPNNRFLAERTGGTYSTLKVQPAELEDSGVYFCASRRQGRNNEQFFGPGTRLTVL.

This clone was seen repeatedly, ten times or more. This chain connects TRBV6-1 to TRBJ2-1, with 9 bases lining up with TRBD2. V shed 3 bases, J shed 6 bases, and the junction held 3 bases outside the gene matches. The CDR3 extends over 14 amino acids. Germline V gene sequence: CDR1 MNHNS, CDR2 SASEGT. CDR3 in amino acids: CASSDGTSFNEQFF. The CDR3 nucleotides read TGTGCCAGCAGTGATGGGACTAGCTTCAATGAGCAGTTCTTC.

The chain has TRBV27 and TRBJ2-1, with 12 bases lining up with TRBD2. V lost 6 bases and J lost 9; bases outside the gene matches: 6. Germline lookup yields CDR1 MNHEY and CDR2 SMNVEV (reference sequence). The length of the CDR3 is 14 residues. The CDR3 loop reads CASRGTSGWGEQFF. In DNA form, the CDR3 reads TGTGCCAGCAGAGGGACTAGCGGGTGGGGTGAGCAGTTCTTC.

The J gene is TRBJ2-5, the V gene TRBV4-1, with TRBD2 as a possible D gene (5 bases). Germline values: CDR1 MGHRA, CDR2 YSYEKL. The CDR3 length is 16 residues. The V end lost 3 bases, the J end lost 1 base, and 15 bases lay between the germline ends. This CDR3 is CASSQGYGVSQETQYF. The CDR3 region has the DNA TGCGCCAGCAGCCAGGGGTACGGGGTTAGCCAAGAGACCCAGTACTTC.

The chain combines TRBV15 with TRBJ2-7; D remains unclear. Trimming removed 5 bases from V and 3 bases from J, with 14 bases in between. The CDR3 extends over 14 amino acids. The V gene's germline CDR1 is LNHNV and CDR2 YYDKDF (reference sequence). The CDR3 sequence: CATSSGADGYEQYF. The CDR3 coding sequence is TGTGCCACCAGCTCCGGAGCCGACGGCTACGAGCAGTACTTC.

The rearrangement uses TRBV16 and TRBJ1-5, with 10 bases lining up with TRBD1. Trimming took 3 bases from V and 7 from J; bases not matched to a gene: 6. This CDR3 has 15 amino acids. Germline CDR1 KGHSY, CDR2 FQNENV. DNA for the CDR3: TGTGCCAGCAGCCAGGGACAGGGGCCGCGACAGCCCCAGCATTTT. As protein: CASSQGQGPRQPQHF. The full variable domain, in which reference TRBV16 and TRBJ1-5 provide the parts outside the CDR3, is GEEVAQTPKHLVRGEGQKAKLYCAPIKGHSYVFWYQQVLKNEFKFLISFQNENVFDETGMPKERFSAKCLPNSPCSLEIQATKLEDSAVYFCASSQGQGPRQPQHFGDGTRLSIL.

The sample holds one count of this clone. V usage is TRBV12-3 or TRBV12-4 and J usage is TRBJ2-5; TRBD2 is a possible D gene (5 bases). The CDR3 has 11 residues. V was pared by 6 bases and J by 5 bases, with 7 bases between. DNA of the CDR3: TGTGCCAGCAGACGAGGGGAGACCCAGTACTTC. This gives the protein CASRRGETQYF.